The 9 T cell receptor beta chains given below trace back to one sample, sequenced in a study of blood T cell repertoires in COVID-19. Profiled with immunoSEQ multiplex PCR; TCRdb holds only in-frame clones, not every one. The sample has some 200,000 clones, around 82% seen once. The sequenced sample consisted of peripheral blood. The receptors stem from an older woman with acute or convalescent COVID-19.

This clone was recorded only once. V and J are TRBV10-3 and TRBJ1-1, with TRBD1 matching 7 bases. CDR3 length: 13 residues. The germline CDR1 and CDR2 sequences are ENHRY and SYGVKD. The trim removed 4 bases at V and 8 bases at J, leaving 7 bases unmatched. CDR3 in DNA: TGTGCCATCAGTGTAGGGGGACAGACCGAAGCTTTCTTT. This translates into CAISVGGQTEAFF.

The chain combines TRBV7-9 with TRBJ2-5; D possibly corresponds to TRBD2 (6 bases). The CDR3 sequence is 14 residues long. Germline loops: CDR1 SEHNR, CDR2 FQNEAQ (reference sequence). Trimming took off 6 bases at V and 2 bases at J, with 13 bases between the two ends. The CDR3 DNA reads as TGTGCCAGCAGTCCCTGGGGGGAACAAGAGACCCAGTACTTC. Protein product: CASSPWGEQETQYF.

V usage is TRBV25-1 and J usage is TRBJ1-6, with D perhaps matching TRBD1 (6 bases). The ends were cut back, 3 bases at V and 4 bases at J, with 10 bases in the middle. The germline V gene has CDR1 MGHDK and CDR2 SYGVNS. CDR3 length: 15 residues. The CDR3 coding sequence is TGTGCCAGCAGTGAGGATCAGGGGTATAATTCACCCCTCCACTTT. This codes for CASSEDQGYNSPLHF. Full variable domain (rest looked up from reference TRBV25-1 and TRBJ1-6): EADIYQTPRYLVIGTGKKITLECSQTMGHDKMYWYQQDPGMELHLIHYSYGVNSTEKGDLSSESTVSRIRTEHFPLTLESARPSHTSQYLCASSEDQGYNSPLHFGNGTRLTVT.

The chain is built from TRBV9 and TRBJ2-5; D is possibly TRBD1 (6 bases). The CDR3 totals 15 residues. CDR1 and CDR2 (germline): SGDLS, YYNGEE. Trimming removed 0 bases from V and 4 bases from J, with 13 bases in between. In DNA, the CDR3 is TGTGCCAGCAGCGTAGCCGAGGGGGAGCGAGAGACCCAGTACTTC. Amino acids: CASSVAEGERETQYF.

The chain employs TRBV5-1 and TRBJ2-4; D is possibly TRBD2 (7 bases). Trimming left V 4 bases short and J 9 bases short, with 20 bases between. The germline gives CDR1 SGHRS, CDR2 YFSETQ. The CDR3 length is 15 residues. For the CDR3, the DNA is TGCGCCAGCAGCCCCGGAGGGGGGGGCCTAGGCATTCAGTACTTC. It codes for CASSPGGGGLGIQYF. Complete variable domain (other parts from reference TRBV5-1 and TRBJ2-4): KAGVTQTPRYLIKTRGQQVTLSCSPISGHRSVSWYQQTPGQGLQFLFEYFSETQRNKGNFPGRFSGRQFSNSRSEMNVSTLELGDSALYLCASSPGGGGLGIQYFGAGTRLSVL.

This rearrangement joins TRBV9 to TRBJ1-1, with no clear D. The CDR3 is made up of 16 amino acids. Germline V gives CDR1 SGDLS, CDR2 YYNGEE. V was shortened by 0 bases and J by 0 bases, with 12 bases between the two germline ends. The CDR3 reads CASSVGREPMNTEAFF. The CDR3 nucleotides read TGTGCCAGCAGCGTAGGAAGGGAGCCAATGAACACTGAAGCTTTCTTT. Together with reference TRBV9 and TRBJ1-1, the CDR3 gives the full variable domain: DSGVTQTPKHLITATGQRVTLRCSPRSGDLSVYWYQQSLDQGLQFLIQYYNGEERAKGNILERFSAQQFPDLHSELNLSSLELGDSALYFCASSVGREPMNTEAFFGQGTRLTVV.

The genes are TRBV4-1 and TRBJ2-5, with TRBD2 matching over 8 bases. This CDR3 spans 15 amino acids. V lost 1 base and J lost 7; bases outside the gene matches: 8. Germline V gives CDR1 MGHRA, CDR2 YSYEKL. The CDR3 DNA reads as TGCGCCAGCAGCCAAGGGCGGGGGGAGAGTGGGACCCAGTACTTC. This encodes CASSQGRGESGTQYF.

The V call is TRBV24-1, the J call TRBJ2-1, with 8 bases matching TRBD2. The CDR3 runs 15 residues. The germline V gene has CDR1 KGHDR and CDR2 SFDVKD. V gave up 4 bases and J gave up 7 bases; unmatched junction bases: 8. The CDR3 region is CATSERRGGPNEQFF. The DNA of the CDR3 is TGTGCCACCAGTGAACGACGGGGGGGCCCGAATGAGCAGTTCTTC.

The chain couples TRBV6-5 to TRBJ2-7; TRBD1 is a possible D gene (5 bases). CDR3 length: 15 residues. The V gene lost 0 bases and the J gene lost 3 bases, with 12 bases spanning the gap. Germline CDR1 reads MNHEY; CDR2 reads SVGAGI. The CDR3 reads CASSYSTARVYEQYF. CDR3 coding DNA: TGTGCCAGCAGTTACTCGACCGCCAGGGTCTACGAGCAGTACTTC.